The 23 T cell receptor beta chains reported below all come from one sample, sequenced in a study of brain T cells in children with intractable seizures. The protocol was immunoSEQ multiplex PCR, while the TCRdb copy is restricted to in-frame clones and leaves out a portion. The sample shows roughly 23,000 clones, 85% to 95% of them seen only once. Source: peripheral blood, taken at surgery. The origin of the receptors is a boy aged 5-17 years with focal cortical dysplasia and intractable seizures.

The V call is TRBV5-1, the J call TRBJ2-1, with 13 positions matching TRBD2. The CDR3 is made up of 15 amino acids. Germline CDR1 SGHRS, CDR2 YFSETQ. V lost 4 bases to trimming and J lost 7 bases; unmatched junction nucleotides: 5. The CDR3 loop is CASSVTSGGRNEQFF. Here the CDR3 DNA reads TGCGCCAGCAGCGTGACTAGCGGGGGGCGGAATGAGCAGTTCTTC.

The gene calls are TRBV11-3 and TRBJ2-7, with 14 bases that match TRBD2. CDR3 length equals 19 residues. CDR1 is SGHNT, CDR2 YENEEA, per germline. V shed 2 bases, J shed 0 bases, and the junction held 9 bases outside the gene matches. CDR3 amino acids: CASSLPPPGTSGSSYEQYV. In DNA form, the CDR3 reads TGTGCCAGCAGCTTACCTCCCCCCGGGACTAGCGGGAGCTCCTACGAGCAGTACGTC.

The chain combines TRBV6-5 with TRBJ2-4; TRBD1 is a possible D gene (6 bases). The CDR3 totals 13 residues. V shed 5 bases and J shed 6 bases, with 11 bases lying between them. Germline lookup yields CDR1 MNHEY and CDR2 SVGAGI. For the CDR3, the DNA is TGTGCCAGCAGTCCTCAGGGGCGAAACATTCAGTACTTC. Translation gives CASSPQGRNIQYF.

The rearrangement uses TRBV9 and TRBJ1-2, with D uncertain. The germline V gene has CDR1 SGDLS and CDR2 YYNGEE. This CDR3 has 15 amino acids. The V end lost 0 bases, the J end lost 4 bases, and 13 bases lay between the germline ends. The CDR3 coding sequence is TGTGCCAGCAGCGTAGAATCGACGGGATCCTATGGCTACACCTTC. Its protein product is CASSVESTGSYGYTF.

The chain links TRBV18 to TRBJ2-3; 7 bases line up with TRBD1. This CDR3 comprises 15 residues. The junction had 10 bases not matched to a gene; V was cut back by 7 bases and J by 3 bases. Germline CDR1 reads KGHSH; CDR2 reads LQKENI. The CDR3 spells CASFDRGQATDTQYF. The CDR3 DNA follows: TGTGCCAGCTTCGACCGAGGACAGGCTACAGATACGCAGTATTTT.

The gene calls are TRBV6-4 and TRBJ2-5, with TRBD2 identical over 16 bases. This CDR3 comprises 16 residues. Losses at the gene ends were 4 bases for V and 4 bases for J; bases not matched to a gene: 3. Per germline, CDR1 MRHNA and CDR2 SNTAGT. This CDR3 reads CASSAGLAGGPETQYF. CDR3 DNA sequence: TGTGCCAGCAGTGCGGGACTAGCGGGGGGGCCAGAGACCCAGTACTTC.

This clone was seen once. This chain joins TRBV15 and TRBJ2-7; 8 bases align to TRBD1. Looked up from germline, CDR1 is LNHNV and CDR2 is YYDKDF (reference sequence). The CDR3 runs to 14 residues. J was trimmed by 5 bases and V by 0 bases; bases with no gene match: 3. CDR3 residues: CATSRDRGHHEQYV. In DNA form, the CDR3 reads TGTGCCACCAGCAGAGACAGGGGGCACCACGAGCAGTACGTC.

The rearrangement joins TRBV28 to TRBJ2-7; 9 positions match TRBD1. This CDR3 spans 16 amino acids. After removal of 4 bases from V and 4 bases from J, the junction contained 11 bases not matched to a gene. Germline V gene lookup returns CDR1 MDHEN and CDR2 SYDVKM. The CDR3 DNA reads TGTGCCAGCAGTTCGCCCCGGGACAGGGTTGTGTACGAGCAGTACTTC. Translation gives CASSSPRDRVVYEQYF.

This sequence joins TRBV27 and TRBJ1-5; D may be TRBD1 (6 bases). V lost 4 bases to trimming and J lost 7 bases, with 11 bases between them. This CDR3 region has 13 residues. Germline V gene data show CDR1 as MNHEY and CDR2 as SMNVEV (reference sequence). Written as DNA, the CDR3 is TGTGCCAGCAGTTGGGGGGCCAGGCAGCCCCAGCATTTT. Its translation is CASSWGARQPQHF.

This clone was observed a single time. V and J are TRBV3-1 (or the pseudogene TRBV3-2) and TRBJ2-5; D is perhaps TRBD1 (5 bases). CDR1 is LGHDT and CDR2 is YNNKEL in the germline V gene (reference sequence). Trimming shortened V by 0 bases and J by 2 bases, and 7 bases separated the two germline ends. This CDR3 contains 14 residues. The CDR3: CASSQETVQETQYF. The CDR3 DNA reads TGTGCCAGCAGCCAAGAGACAGTACAAGAGACCCAGTACTTC.

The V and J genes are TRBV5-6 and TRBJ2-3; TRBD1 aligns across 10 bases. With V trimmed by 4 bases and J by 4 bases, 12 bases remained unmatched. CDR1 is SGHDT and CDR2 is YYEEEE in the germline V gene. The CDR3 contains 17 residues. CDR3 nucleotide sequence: TGTGCCAGCAGCGATTGGACAGGGGGGATGGAGTCAGATACGCAGTATTTT. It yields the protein CASSDWTGGMESDTQYF.

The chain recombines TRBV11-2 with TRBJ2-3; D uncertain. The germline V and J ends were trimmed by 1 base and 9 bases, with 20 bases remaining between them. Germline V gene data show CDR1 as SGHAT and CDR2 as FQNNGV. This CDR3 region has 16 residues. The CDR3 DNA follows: TGTGCCAGCAGCTTAGGAGGTTCTCTAACACAATACACGCAGTATTTT. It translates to CASSLGGSLTQYTQYF.

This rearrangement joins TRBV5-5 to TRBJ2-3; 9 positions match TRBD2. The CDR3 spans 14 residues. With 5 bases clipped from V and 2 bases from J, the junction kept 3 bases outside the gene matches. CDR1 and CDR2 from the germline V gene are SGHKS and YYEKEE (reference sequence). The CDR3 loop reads CASRERGDTDTQYF. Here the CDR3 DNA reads TGTGCCAGCAGGGAGCGGGGGGACACAGATACGCAGTATTTT.

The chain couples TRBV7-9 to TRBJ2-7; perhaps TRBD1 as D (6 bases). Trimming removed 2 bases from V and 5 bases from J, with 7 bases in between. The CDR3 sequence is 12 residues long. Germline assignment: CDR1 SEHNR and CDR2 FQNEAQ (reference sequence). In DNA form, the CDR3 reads TGTGCCAGCAGCTTATCAGGGGACGAGCAGTACTTC. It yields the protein CASSLSGDEQYF.

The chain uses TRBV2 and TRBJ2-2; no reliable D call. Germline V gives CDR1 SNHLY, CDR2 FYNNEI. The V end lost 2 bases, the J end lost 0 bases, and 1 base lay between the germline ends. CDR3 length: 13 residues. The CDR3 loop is CASSETNTGELFF. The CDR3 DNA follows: TGTGCCAGCAGTGAAACGAACACCGGGGAGCTGTTTTTT.

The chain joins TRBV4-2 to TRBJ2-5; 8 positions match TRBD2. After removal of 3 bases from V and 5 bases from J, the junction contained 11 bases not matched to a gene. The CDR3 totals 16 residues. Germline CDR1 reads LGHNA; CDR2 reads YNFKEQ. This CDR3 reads CASSQTIQVAGETQYF. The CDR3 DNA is TGTGCCAGCAGCCAGACGATTCAGGTAGCGGGGGAGACCCAGTACTTC.

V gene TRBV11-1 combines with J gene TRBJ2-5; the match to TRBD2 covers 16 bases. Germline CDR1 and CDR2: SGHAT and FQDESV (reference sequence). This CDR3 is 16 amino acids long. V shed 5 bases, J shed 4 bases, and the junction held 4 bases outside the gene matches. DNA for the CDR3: TGTGCCAGCAGCCCAGGGACTAGCGGGAGGGGAGAGACCCAGTACTTC. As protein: CASSPGTSGRGETQYF.

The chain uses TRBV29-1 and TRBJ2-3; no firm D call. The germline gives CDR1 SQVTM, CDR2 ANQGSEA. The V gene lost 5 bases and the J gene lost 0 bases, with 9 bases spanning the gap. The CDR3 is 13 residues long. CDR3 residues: CSVRQSSTDTQYF. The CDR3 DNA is TGCAGCGTTAGACAATCGAGCACAGATACGCAGTATTTT.

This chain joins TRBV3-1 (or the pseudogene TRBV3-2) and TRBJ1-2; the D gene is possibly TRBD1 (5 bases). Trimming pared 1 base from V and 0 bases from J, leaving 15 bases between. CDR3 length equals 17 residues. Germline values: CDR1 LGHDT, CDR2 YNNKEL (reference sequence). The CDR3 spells CASSQVWGVGANYGYTF. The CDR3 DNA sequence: TGTGCCAGCAGCCAAGTGTGGGGAGTGGGGGCTAACTATGGCTACACCTTC.

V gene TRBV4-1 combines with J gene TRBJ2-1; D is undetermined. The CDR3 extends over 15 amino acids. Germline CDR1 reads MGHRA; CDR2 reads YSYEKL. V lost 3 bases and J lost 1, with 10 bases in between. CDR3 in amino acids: CASSQSWASYNEQFF. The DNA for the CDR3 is TGCGCCAGCAGCCAGTCATGGGCGTCCTACAATGAGCAGTTCTTC.

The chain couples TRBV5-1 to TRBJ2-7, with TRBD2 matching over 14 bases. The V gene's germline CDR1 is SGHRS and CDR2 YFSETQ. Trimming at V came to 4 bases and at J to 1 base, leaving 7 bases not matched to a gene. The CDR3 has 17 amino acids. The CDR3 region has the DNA TGCGCCAGCAGCCCGGGACTAGCGGGAGTGGATTCCTACGAGCAGTACGTC. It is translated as CASSPGLAGVDSYEQYV.

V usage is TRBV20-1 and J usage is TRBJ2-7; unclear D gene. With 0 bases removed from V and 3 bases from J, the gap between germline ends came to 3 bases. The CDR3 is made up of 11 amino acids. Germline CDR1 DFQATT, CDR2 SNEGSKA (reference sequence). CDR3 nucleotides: TGCAGTGCTAGAGACAGCTACGAGCAGTACTTC. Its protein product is CSARDSYEQYF.

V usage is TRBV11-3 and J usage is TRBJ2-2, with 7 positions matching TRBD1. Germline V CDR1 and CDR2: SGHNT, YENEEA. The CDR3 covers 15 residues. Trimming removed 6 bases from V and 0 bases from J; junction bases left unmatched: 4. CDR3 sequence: CASSPDRANTGELFF. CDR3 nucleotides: TGTGCCAGCAGTCCTGACAGGGCGAACACCGGGGAGCTGTTTTTT.